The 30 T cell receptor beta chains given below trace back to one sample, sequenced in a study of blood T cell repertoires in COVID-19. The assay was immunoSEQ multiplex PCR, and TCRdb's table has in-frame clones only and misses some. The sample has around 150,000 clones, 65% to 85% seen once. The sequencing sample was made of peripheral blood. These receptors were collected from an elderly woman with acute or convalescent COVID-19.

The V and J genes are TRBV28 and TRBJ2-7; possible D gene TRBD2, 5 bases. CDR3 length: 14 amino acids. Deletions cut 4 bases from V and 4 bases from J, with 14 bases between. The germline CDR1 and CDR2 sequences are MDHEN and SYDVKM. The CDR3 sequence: CASSSEGVIYEQYF. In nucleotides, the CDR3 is TGTGCCAGCAGTTCCGAGGGAGTTATATACGAGCAGTACTTC.

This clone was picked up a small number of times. CDR3 sequence reads: CASSWGPWRSYSNQPQHF. The CDR3 nucleotides read TGTGCCAGCAGTTGGGGGCCTTGGAGGAGTTATAGCAATCAGCCCCAGCATTTT. The V call is TRBV28, the J call TRBJ1-5, with D possibly matching TRBD1 (6 bases). Deletions cut 4 bases from V and 0 bases from J, with 19 bases between. The germline V gene has CDR1 MDHEN and CDR2 SYDVKM. CDR3 length: 18 amino acids.

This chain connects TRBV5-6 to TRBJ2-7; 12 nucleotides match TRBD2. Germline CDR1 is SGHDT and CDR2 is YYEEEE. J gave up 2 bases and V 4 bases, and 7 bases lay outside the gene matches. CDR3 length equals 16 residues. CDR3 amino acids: CASSGSTSGSPYEQYF. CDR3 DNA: TGTGCCAGCAGCGGATCGACTAGCGGGAGCCCCTACGAGCAGTACTTC.

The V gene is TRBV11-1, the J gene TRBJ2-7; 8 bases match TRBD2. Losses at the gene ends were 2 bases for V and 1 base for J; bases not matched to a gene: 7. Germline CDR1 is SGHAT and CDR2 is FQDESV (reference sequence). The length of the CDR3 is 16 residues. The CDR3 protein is CASSLNGLAGSYEQYF. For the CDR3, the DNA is TGTGCCAGCAGCTTAAACGGCCTAGCGGGTTCCTACGAGCAGTACTTC.

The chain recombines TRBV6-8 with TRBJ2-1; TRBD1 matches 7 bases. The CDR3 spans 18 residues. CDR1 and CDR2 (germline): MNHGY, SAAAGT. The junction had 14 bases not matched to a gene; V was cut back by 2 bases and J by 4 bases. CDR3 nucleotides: TGTGCCAGCAGTTACGCGACAGGGCTTAGTTCCTTTTACAATGAGCAGTTCTTC. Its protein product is CASSYATGLSSFYNEQFF.

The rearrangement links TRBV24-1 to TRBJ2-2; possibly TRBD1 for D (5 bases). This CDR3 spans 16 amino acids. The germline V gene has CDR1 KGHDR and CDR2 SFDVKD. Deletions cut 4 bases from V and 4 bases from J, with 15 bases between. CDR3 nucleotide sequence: TGTGCCACCAGTGACCAAACAGGTCTCGGCACCGGGGAGCTGTTTTTT. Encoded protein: CATSDQTGLGTGELFF.

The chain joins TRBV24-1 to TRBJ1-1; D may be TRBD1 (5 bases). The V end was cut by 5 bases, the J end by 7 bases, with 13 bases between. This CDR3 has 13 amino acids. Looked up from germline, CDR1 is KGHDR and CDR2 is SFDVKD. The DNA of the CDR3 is TGTGCCACCAGTGCCGGGACTAGGGATGAAGCTTTCTTT. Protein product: CATSAGTRDEAFF.

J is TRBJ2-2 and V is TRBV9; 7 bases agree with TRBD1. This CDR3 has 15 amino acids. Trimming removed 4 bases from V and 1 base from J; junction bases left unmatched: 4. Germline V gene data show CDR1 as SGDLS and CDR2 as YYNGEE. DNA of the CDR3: TGTGCCAGCAGCCCACGACAGGGGAACACCGGGGAGCTGTTTTTT. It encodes CASSPRQGNTGELFF.

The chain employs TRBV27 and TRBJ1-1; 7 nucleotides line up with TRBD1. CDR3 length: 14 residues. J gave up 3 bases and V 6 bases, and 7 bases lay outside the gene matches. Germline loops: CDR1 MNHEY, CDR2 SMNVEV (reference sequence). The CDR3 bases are TGTGCCAGCAGCCCCAGCGACAGGGACACTGAAGCTTTCTTT. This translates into CASSPSDRDTEAFF.

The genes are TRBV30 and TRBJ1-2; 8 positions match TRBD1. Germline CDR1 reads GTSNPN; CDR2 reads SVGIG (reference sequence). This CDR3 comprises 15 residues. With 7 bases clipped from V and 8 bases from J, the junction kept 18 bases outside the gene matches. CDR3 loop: CASRVQGVVLGGYTF. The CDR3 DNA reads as TGTGCCTCCAGGGTACAGGGGGTGGTGTTGGGAGGCTACACCTTC.

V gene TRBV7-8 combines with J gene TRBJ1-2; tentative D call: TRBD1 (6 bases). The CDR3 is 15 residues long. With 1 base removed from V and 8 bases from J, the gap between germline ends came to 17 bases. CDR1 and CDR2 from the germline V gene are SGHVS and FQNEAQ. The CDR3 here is CASSLEFNRERGYTF. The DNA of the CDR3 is TGTGCCAGCAGCTTAGAATTCAACAGGGAGAGAGGCTACACCTTC.

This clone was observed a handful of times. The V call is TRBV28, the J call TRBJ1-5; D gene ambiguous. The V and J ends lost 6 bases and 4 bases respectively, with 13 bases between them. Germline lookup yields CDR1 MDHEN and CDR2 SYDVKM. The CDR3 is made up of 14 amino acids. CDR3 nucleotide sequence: TGTGCCAGCAGCGGTCGGGGTGCTAATCAGCCCCAGCATTTT. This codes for CASSGRGANQPQHF. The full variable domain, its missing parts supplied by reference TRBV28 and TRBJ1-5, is DVKVTQSSRYLVKRTGEKVFLECVQDMDHENMFWYRQDPGLGLRLIYFSYDVKMKEKGDIPEGYSVSREKKERFSLILESASTNQTSMYLCASSGRGANQPQHFGDGTRLSIL.

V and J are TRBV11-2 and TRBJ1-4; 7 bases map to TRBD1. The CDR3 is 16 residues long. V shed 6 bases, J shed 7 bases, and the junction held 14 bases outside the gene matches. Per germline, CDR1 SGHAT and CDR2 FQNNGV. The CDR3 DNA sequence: TGTGCCAGCAGTACTAGTATGGGACAGCGGATTGAAAAACTGTTTTTT. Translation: CASSTSMGQRIEKLFF.

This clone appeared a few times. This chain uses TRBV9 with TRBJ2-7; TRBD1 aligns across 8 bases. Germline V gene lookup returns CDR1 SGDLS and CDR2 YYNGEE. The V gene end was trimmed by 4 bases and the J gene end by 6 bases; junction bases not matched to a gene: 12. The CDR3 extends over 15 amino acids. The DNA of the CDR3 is TGTGCCAGCAGCCTAACAGGACAGGGCTCCCGCGAGCAGTACTTC. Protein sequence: CASSLTGQGSREQYF.

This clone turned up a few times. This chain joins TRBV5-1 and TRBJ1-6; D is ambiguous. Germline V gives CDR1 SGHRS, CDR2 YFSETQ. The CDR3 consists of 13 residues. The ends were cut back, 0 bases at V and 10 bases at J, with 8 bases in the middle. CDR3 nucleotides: TGCGCCAGCAGCTTGGAGCGATTATCACCCCTCCACTTT. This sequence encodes CASSLERLSPLHF.

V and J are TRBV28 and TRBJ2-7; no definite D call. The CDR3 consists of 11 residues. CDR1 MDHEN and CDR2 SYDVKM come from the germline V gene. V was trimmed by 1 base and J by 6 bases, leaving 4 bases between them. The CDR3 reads CASSLLAEQYF. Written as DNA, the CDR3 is TGTGCCAGCAGTTTATTAGCCGAGCAGTACTTC.

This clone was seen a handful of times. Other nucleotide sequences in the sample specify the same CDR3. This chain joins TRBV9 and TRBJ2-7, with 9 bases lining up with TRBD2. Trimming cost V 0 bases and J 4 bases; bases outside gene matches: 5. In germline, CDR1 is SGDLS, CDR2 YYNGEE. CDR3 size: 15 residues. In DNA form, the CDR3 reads TGTGCCAGCAGCGTAGAGGCGGGAGGGAGGTACGAGCAGTACTTC. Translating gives CASSVEAGGRYEQYF.

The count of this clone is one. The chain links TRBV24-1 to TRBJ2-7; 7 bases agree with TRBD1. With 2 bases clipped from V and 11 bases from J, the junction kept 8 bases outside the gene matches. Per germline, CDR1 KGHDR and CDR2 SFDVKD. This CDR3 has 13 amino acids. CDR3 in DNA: TGTGCCACCAGTGATTCCCCCCGGGACAGAAAGTACTTC. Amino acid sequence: CATSDSPRDRKYF.

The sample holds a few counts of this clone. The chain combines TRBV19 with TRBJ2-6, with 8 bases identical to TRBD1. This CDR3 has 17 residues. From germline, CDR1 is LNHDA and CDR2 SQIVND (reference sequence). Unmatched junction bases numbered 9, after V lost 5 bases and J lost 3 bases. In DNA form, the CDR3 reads TGTGCCAGTAGTCTTGGACAGGGACGAGGTGGGGCCAACGTCCTGACTTTC. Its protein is CASSLGQGRGGANVLTF.

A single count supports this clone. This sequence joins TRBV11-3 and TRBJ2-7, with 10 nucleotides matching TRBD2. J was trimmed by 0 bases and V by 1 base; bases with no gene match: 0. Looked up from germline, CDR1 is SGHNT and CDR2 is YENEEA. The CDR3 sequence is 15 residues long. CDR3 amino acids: CASSLASGSSYEQYF. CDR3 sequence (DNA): TGTGCCAGCAGCTTAGCTAGCGGGAGCTCCTACGAGCAGTACTTC.

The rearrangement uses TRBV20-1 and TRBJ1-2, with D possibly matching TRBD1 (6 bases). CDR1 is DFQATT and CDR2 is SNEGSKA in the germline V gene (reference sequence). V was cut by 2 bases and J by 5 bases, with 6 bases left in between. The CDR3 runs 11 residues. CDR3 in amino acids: CSARTGYGYTF. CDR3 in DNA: TGCAGTGCTAGAACAGGGTATGGCTACACCTTC.

For the CDR3, the DNA is TGTGCCAGCCCACCCCCTCGTGAGGACAATGAGCAGTTCTTC. Amino acid sequence: CASPPPREDNEQFF. The V gene is TRBV11-3, the J gene TRBJ2-1, with unresolved D. The CDR3 extends over 14 amino acids. Germline CDR1 SGHNT, CDR2 YENEEA. V was pared by 8 bases and J by 5 bases, with 16 bases between.

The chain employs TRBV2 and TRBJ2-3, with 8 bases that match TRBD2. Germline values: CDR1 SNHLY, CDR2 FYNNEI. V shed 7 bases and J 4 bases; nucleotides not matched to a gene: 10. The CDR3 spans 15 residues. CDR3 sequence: CASIPRGGPSDTQYF. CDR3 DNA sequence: TGTGCCAGCATCCCACGGGGGGGCCCCTCAGATACGCAGTATTTT.

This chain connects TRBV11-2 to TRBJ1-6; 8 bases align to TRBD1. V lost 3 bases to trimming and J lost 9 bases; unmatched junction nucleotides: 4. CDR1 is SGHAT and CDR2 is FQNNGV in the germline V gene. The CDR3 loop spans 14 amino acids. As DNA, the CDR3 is TGTGCCAGCAGCTTCGGACAGGGCGGTTCACCCCTCCACTTT. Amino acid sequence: CASSFGQGGSPLHF.

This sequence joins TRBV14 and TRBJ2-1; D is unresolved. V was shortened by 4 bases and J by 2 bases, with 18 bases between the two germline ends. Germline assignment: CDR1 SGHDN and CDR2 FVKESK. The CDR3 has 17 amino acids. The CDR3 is CASSPYRSAVPYNEQFF. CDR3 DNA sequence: TGTGCCAGCAGCCCCTACCGGTCGGCGGTCCCCTACAATGAGCAGTTCTTC. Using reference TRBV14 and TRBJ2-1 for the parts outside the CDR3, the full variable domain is EAGVTQFPSHSVIEKGQTVTLRCDPISGHDNLYWYRRVMGKEIKFLLHFVKESKQDESGMPNNRFLAERTGGTYSTLKVQPAELEDSGVYFCASSPYRSAVPYNEQFFGPGTRLTVL.

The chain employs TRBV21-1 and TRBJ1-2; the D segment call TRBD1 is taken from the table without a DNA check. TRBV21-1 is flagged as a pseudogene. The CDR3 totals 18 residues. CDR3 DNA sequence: TGTGCCAGCAGCACCCCCGCCCAGGACAGGGGGCTTAACTATGGCTACACCTTC. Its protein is CASSTPAQDRGLNYGYTF.

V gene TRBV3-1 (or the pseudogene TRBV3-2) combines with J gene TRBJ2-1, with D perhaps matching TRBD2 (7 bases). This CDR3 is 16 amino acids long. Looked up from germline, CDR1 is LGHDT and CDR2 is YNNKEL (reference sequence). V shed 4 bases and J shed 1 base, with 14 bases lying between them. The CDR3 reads CASSPRRGPSYNEQFF. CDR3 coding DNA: TGTGCCAGCAGCCCCCGGCGGGGGCCGTCCTACAATGAGCAGTTCTTC.

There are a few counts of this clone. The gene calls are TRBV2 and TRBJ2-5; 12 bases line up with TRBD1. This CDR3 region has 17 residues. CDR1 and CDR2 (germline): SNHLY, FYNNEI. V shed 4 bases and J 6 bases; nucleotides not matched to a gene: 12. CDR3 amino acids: CASSASGTGGALKTQYF. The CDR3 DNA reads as TGTGCCAGCAGTGCGTCCGGGACAGGGGGCGCGTTGAAGACCCAGTACTTC. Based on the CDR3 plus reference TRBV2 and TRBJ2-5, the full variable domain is EPEVTQTPSHQVTQMGQEVILRCVPISNHLYFYWYRQILGQKVEFLVSFYNNEISEKSEIFDDQFSVERPDGSNFTLKIRSTKLEDSAMYFCASSASGTGGALKTQYFGPGTRLLVL.

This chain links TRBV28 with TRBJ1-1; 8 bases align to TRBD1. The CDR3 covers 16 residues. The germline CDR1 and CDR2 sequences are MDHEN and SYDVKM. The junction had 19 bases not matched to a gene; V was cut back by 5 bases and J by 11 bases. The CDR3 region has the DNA TGTGCCAGCAGTCCGCTTCGACAGGGGCGAGGGCTGAGGGCTTTCTTT. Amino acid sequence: CASSPLRQGRGLRAFF. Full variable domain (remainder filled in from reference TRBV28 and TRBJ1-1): DVKVTQSSRYLVKRTGEKVFLECVQDMDHENMFWYRQDPGLGLRLIYFSYDVKMKEKGDIPEGYSVSREKKERFSLILESASTNQTSMYLCASSPLRQGRGLRAFFGQGTRLTVV.

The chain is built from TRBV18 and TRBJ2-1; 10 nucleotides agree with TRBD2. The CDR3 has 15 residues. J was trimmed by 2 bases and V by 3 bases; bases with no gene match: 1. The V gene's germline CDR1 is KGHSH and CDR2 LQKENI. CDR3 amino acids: CASSPLAGAYNEQFF. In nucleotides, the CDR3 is TGTGCCAGCTCACCTCTAGCGGGAGCCTACAATGAGCAGTTCTTC. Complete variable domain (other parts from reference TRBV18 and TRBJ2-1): NAGVMQNPRHLVRRRGQEARLRCSPMKGHSHVYWYRQLPEEGLKFMVYLQKENIIDESGMPKERFSAEFPKEGPSILRIQQVVRGDSAAYFCASSPLAGAYNEQFFGPGTRLTVL.